A single sample is the source of the 4 T cell receptor beta chains below, sequenced in a study of blood T cell repertoires in COVID-19. The data were produced by immunoSEQ multiplex PCR, yet TCRdb's version contains in-frame clones alone and is incomplete. The sample shows 150,000 to 200,000 clones, approximately 85% of them seen only once. Sequencing input: peripheral blood. These receptor sequences come from a man older than 75 with COVID-19, enrolled during active disease.

The CDR3 reads CATSRGQEKNTIYF. The CDR3 bases are TGTGCCACCAGCAGAGGACAGGAAAAAAACACCATATATTTT. This chain links TRBV15 with TRBJ1-3, with D perhaps TRBD1 (6 bases). CDR3 length: 14 residues. The germline V gene has CDR1 LNHNV and CDR2 YYDKDF (reference sequence). Trimming pared 1 base from V and 6 bases from J, leaving 10 bases between.

The CDR3 DNA reads TGTGCCAGCAGCTCCTCGGGACTAGCGGTCTACGAGCAGTACTTC. Its translation is CASSSSGLAVYEQYF. V is TRBV5-5 and J is TRBJ2-7; 11 bases are a match to TRBD2. From germline, CDR1 is SGHKS and CDR2 YYEKEE (reference sequence). This CDR3 has 15 amino acids. Germline trimming cut 3 bases from V and 3 bases from J; bases unmatched to any gene: 5.

This chain connects TRBV7-8 to TRBJ1-5; TRBD1 might be the D (6 bases). Looked up from germline, CDR1 is SGHVS and CDR2 is FQNEAQ. The ends were cut back, 4 bases at V and 7 bases at J, with 17 bases in the middle. This CDR3 comprises 15 residues. Written as DNA, the CDR3 is TGTGCCAGCAGCTCCTTATACAGGGCTGGGCAGCCCCAGCATTTT. It codes for CASSSLYRAGQPQHF.

This clone was counted between two and nine times. The chain's CDR3 is CASSSGPDRVIILYYGYTF. As DNA, the CDR3 is TGTGCCAGCAGTTCCGGCCCGGACAGGGTAATCATACTATACTATGGCTACACCTTC. This chain uses TRBV27 with TRBJ1-2, with 8 bases aligning to TRBD1. Germline CDR1 MNHEY, CDR2 SMNVEV (reference sequence). CDR3 size: 19 residues. With 4 bases clipped from V and 3 bases from J, the junction kept 19 bases outside the gene matches.